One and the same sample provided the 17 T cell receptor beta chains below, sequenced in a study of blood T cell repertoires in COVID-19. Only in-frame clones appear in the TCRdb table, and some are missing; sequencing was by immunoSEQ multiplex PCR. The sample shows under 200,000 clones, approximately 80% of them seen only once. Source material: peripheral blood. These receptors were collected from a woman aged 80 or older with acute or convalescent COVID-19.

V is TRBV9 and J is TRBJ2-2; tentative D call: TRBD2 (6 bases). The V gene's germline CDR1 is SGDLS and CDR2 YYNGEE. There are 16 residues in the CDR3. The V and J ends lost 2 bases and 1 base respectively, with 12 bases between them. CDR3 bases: TGTGCCAGCAGCGTTCACGGCGGGAAGAACACCGGGGAGCTGTTTTTT. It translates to CASSVHGGKNTGELFF.

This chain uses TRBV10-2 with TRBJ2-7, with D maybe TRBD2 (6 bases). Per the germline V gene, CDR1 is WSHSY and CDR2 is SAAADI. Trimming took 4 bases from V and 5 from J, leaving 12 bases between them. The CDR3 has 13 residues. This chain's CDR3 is CASSVRRADEQYF. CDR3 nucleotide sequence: TGCGCCAGCAGTGTCAGGAGGGCGGACGAGCAGTACTTC.

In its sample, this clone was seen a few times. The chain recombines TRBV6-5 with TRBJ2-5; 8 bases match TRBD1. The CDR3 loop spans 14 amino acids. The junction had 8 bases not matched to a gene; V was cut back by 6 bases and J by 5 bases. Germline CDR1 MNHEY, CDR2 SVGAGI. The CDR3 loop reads CASRKQGGGETQYF. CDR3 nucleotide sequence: TGTGCCAGCAGAAAACAGGGGGGAGGTGAGACCCAGTACTTC.

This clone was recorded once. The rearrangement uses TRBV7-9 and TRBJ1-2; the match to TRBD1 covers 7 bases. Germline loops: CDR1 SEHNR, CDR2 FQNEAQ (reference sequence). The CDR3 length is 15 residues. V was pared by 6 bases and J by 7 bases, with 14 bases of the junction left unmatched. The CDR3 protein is CASRPTGATGSGYTF. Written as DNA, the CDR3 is TGTGCCAGCAGGCCAACAGGGGCTACTGGGAGTGGCTACACCTTC.

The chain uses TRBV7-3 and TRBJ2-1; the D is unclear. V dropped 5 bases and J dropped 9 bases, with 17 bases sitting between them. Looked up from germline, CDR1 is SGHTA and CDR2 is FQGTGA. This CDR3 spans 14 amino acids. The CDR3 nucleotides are TGTGCCAGCAGCCAGTCGTCGACTGGCACTGAGCAGTTCTTC. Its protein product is CASSQSSTGTEQFF.

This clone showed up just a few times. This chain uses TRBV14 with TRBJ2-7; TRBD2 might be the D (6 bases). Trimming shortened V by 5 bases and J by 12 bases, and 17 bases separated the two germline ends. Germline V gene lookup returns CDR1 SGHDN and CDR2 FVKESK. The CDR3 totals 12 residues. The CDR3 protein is CASSYGTSLWYF. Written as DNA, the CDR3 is TGTGCCAGCAGCTACGGGACTTCCTTGTGGTACTTC.

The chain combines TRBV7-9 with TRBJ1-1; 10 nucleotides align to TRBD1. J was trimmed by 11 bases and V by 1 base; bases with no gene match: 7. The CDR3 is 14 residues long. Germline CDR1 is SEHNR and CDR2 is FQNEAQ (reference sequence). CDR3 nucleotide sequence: TGTGCCAGCAGCTTAGATTGGACAGGGGGAGAGGCTTTCTTT. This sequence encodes CASSLDWTGGEAFF.

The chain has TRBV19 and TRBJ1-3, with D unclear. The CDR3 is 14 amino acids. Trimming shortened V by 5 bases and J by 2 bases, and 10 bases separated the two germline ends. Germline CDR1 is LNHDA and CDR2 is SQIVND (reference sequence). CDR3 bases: TGTGCCAGTAGTTTTCAGAATACTGGAAACACCATATATTTT. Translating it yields CASSFQNTGNTIYF.

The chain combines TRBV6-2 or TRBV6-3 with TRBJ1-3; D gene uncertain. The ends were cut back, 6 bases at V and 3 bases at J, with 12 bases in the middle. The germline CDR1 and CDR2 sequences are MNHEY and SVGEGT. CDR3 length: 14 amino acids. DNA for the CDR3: TGTGCCAGCAGCCGTGGAGGCGGTGGAAACACCATATATTTT. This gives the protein CASSRGGGGNTIYF.

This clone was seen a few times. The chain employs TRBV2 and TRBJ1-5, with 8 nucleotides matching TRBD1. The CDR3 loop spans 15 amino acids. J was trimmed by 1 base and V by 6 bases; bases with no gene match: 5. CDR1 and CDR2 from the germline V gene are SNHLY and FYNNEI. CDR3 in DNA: TGTGCCAGCAGGTCACAGGGGGTAAGCAATCAGCCCCAGCATTTT. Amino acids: CASRSQGVSNQPQHF.

This CDR3 reads CASSLEAKQGANSPLHF. For the CDR3, the DNA is TGTGCCAGCAGCTTAGAGGCCAAGCAGGGGGCAAATTCACCCCTCCACTTT. V usage is TRBV7-4 and J usage is TRBJ1-6, with TRBD1 identical over 8 bases. Germline values: CDR1 SGHVT, CDR2 SQSDAQ. This CDR3 is built from 17 residues. The trim removed 1 base at V and 7 bases at J, leaving 9 bases unmatched.

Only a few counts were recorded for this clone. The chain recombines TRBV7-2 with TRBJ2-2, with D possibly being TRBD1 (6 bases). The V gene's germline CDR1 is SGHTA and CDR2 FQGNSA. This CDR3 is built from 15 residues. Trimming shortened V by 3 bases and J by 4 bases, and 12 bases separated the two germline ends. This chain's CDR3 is CASSLVGAGTGELFF. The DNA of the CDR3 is TGTGCCAGCAGCTTGGTGGGGGCGGGCACCGGGGAGCTGTTTTTT.

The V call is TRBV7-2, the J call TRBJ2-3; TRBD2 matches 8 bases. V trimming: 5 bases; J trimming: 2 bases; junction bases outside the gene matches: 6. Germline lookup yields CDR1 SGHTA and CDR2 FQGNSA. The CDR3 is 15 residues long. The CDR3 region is CASSPAGGVTDTQYF. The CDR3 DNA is TGTGCCAGCAGCCCCGCGGGGGGTGTCACAGATACGCAGTATTTT.

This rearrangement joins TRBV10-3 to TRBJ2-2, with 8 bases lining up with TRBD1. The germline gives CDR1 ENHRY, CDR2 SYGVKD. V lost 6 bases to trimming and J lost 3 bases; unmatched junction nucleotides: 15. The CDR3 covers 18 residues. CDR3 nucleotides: TGTGCCATCAGCCAAATACCGGGACAGGATACGGACACCGGGGAGCTGTTTTTT. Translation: CAISQIPGQDTDTGELFF.

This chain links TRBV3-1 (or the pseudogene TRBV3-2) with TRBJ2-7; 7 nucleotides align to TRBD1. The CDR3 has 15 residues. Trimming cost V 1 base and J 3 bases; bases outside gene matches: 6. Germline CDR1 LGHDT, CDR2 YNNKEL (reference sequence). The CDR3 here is CASSQAPTGFYEQYF. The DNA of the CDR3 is TGTGCCAGCAGCCAAGCTCCGACAGGGTTCTACGAGCAGTACTTC.

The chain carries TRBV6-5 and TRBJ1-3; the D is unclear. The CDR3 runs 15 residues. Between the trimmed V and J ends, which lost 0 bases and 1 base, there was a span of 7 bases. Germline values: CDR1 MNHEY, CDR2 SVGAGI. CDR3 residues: CASSYSLISGNTIYF. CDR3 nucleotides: TGTGCCAGCAGTTACTCACTGATATCTGGAAACACCATATATTTT.

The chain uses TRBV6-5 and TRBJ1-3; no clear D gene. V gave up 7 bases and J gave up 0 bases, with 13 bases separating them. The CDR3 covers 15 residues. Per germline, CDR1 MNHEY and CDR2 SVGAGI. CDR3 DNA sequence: TGTGCCAGCAAAAGGAGGGCCGACTCTGGAAACACCATATATTTT. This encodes CASKRRADSGNTIYF.